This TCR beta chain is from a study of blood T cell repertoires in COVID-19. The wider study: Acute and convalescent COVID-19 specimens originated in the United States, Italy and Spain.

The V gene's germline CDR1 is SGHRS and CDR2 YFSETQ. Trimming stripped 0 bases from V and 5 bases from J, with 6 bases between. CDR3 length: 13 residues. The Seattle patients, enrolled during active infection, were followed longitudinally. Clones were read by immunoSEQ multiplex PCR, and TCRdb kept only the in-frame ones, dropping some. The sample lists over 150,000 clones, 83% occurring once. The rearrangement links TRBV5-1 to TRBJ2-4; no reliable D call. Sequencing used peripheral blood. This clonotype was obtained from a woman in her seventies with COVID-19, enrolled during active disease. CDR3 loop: CASSLAVENIQYF. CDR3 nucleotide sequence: TGCGCCAGCAGCTTGGCAGTGGAAAACATTCAGTACTTC.